This TCR beta chain was recorded in a study of T cells in pancreatic ductal adenocarcinoma. Libraries were prepared by immunoSEQ multiplex PCR; TCRdb keeps only in-frame clonotypes and omits some of them. This sample has 85,000 to 120,000 clones; 90% to 95% occur once, and the top ten carry approximately 3.1%. The selected patients with pancreatic ductal adenocarcinoma had surgery but no neoadjuvant therapy. CDR3 length: 13 amino acids. CDR1 is SEHNR, CDR2 FQNEAQ, per germline (reference sequence). V dropped 3 bases and J dropped 7 bases, with 10 bases sitting between them. The sequencing input was PBMCs. The origin of this receptor is a human donor with pancreatic ductal adenocarcinoma. V usage is TRBV7-9 and J usage is TRBJ2-1, with D perhaps matching TRBD2 (5 bases). This CDR3 is CASSLNRGNEQFF. As DNA, the CDR3 is TGTGCCAGCAGCTTGAACCGAGGGAATGAGCAGTTCTTC.